This T cell receptor beta chain is drawn from a study of T cell changes during pregnancy in multiple sclerosis. Produced via immunoSEQ multiplex PCR; TCRdb's table is partial and in-frame only. The table lists approximately 20,000 clones, less than 95% of them singletons. The receptor was derived from a female donor with multiple sclerosis, enrolled in a pregnancy study. Material: CD4+ T cells from peripheral blood mononuclear cells, obtained in the third trimester of pregnancy.

CDR3 in DNA: TGTGCCAGCAGCTTAGAGGCAGGGTCGAGCTCCTATAATTCACCCCTCCACTTT. The encoded protein is CASSLEAGSSSYNSPLHF. The genes are TRBV11-2 and TRBJ1-6; possible D gene TRBD1, 5 bases. Germline loops: CDR1 SGHAT, CDR2 FQNNGV. The CDR3 covers 18 residues. V was pared by 0 bases and J by 0 bases, with 12 bases between.